This TCR beta chain appears in the sequencing data of a study of blood T cell repertoires in COVID-19. For the study at large: The samples span acute and convalescent COVID-19 from the United States, Italy and Spain. Sample material is recorded as cDNA or gDNA derived from T cells, B-cell-depleted T cells, or PBMCs.

Per the authors' pipeline: By means of reference gene primer amplification, nucleated cell counts were estimated. The method was immunoSEQ multiplex PCR; TCRdb's version includes in-frame clones alone and lacks a portion of them. That table is the source of V, J and clone size, and D and trimming were worked out from the DNA. The table records 150,000 to 250,000 clones, roughly 83% of them present only once. Specimen: peripheral blood. The sequence was collected from a woman between 35 and 50 years old with COVID-19, enrolled during active disease.

CDR3 in DNA: TGCGCCAGCAGCACCGGGACTAGCGCCAATGAGCAGTTCTTC. Its protein product is CASSTGTSANEQFF. The chain uses TRBV5-1 and TRBJ2-1, with 10 bases lining up with TRBD2. This CDR3 is built from 14 residues. Germline CDR1 reads SGHRS; CDR2 reads YFSETQ. J gave up 6 bases and V 4 bases, and 4 bases lay outside the gene matches.